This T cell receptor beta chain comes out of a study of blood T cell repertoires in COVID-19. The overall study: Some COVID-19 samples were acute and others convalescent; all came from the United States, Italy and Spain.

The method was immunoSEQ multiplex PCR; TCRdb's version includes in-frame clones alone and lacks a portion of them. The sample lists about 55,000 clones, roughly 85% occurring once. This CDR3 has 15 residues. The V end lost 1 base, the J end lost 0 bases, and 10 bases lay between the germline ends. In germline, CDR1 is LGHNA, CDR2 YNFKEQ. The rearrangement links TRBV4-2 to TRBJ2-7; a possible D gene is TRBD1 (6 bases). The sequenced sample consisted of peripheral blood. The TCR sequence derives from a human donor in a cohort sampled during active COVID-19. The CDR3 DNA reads TGTGCCAGCAGCCAAGTGCAGGGGTCCTCCTACGAGCAGTACTTC. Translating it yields CASSQVQGSSYEQYF.